The rows below give T cell receptor beta chains drawn from one sample of a study of T cell repertoires in cytomegalovirus infection. Via MiXCR, TCRdb re-called the reads, giving one row per CDR3 protein. The sample shows almost 550,000 distinct CDR3 sequences, approximately 17% of them seen only once. The specimen sequenced was CD8+ T cells from PBMCs. Every receptor here comes from a human donor in good health (CMV status not recorded). Some clones in this sample may be carry-over from other donors' samples. Both conserved end residues are part of each CDR3. Fields, in order: CDR3 protein, CDR3 DNA, clone size, D gene, V gene, J gene. A D gene is named only where the DNA matches it firmly. Clone size is shown for a subset of rows, as once, few, many or a class of expanded clone.

CDR3 protein: CASSTTGTRTEAFF
CDR3 DNA: TGTGCCAGTAGTACGACAGGGACTCGGACTGAAGCTTTCTTT
clone size: few
D gene: TRBD1
V gene: TRBV19
J gene: TRBJ1-1

CDR3 protein: CASGRVAGAGGSNEQFF
CDR3 DNA: TGTGCCAGCGGCCGGGTTGCGGGAGCGGGGGGATCTAATGAGCAGTTCTTC
clone size: -
D gene: TRBD2
V gene: TRBV9
J gene: TRBJ2-1

CDR3 protein: CASSQAKNSPLHF
CDR3 DNA: TGCGCCAGCAGCCAAGCGAAAAATTCACCCCTCCACTTT
clone size: many
D gene: -
V gene: TRBV4-1
J gene: TRBJ1-6

CDR3 protein: CASSPGDRNTDTQYF
CDR3 DNA: TGTGCCAGCAGTCCCGGGGACAGGAACACAGATACGCAGTATTTT
clone size: few
D gene: TRBD1
V gene: TRBV28
J gene: TRBJ2-3

CDR3 protein: CASSLSDMNTEAFF
CDR3 DNA: TGTGCCAGCAGCTTGTCAGACATGAACACTGAAGCTTTCTTT
clone size: few
D gene: -
V gene: TRBV5-6
J gene: TRBJ1-1

CDR3 protein: CASSVSSGTAYEQYF
CDR3 DNA: TGTGCCAGCAGCGTTTCTAGCGGGACCGCCTACGAGCAGTACTTC
clone size: -
D gene: TRBD2
V gene: TRBV9
J gene: TRBJ2-7

CDR3 protein: CATSRGGDQPQHF
CDR3 DNA: TGTGCCACCAGCAGAGGAGGGGACCAGCCCCAGCATTTT
clone size: many
D gene: -
V gene: TRBV15
J gene: TRBJ1-5

CDR3 protein: CSARVGQTEITDTQYF
CDR3 DNA: TGCAGTGCTAGAGTCGGTCAAACAGAGATCACAGATACGCAGTATTTT
clone size: -
D gene: -
V gene: TRBV20-1
J gene: TRBJ2-3

CDR3 protein: CASSPSSGGVVNEQYF
CDR3 DNA: TGTGCCAGTAGTCCAAGCAGCGGGGGGGTGGTGAACGAGCAGTACTTC
clone size: few
D gene: TRBD2
V gene: TRBV19
J gene: TRBJ2-7

CDR3 protein: CASSPGTGPYEQYF
CDR3 DNA: TGTGCCAGCAGTCCGGGGACAGGGCCCTACGAGCAGTACTTC
clone size: many
D gene: TRBD1
V gene: TRBV12-3/TRBV12-4
J gene: TRBJ2-7

CDR3 protein: CASSGPTGGPHNYGYTF
CDR3 DNA: TGTGCCAGCAGTGGACCTACAGGGGGCCCCCATAACTATGGCTACACCTTC
clone size: -
D gene: TRBD1
V gene: TRBV2
J gene: TRBJ1-2

CDR3 protein: CASSYEGQGNYGYTF
CDR3 DNA: TGCGCCAGCAGCTACGAAGGACAGGGGAACTATGGCTACACCTTC
clone size: -
D gene: TRBD1
V gene: TRBV5-1
J gene: TRBJ1-2

CDR3 protein: CASSPEGRGPGTEAFF
CDR3 DNA: TGTGCCAGCAGCCCGGAGGGCAGGGGGCCCGGAACTGAAGCTTTCTTT
clone size: -
D gene: TRBD1
V gene: TRBV5-5
J gene: TRBJ1-1

CDR3 protein: CASGLGGGGTEALF
CDR3 DNA: TGTGCTAGTGGTTTAGGGGGGGGGGGCACTGAAGCTTTATTT
clone size: -
D gene: -
V gene: TRBV12-5
J gene: TRBJ1-1